This TCR beta chain was captured in a study of T cells in Graves' hyperthyroidism and ophthalmopathy. Points on this clonotype: As yet, its antigen is unknown.

The CDR3 totals 13 residues. The V gene lost 4 bases and the J gene lost 8 bases, with 12 bases spanning the gap. Amplification yielded TCR beta CDR3 regions, with RNA transcripts as the source. TCR CDR3 regions were first amplified by RT-PCR with HTBI primers. MiXCR, run by TCRdb on the multiplex PCR reads, gives a single entry per CDR3 protein. This table holds about 570,000 distinct CDR3 sequences, just over 45% found once. General study points: Also found in blood were most expanded thyroid clonotypes above 0.001.

The specimen sequenced was peripheral blood or thyroid tissue (not recorded which). The chain employs TRBV12-3 or TRBV12-4 and TRBJ1-5; D is perhaps TRBD1 (5 bases). The source of this sequence is an adult woman with Graves' disease, either hyperthyroidism or ophthalmopathy (not recorded which). CDR3 amino acids: CASSWGVLKPQHF. CDR3 nucleotides: TGTGCCAGCAGTTGGGGGGTACTAAAGCCCCAGCATTTT.